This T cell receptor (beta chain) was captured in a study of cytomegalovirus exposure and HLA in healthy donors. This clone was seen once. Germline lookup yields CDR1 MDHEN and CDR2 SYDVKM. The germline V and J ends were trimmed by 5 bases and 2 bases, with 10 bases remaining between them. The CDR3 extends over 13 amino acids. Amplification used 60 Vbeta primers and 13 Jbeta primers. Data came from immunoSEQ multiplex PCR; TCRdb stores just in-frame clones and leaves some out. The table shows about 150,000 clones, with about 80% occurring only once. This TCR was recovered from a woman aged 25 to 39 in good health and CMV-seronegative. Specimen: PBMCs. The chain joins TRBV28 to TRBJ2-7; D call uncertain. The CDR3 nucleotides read TGTGCCAGCAGTCCCCTAGTCCCCTACGAGCAGTACTTC. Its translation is CASSPLVPYEQYF.